This T cell receptor (beta chain) appears in the sequencing data of a study of T cells expressing NK-cell markers. The overall study: Sequencing of TCR beta repertoires drew on sorted CD3+CD56+NKG2C+, CD3+CD56+NKG2C- and CD3+CD56-NKG2C+ T cells. Study observations and caveats: About six donors carried dominant NKG2C+ clonotypes that made up about 1.0-7.5% of their CD8+ T cells. The same clonotypes also predominated in the CD3+CD56-NKG2C+ fraction of a handful of donors.

cDNA encoding TCR beta was synthesized via 5'RACE template switching incorporating UMIs. TCRdb re-called the 5' RACE reads, yielding one record per CDR3 amino acid sequence without DNA. This sample lists approximately 380,000 distinct CDR3 sequences; its ten largest clones have 5% to 5.5%. CDR3 size: 14 residues. Per the germline V gene, CDR1 is LNHDA and CDR2 is SQIVND (reference sequence). A word on this clonotype: Its target is unknown.

Sequenced: blood T cells: a sorted CD56 or NKG2C T cell subset, CD4+ or CD8+ T cells, or bulk PBMC T cells (not recorded which). The gene calls are TRBV19 and TRBJ1-4. The receptor was isolated from a man aged 18 to 70 in good health. CDR3 sequence: CASSGRPLAEKLFF.